This entry lists 26 T cell receptor beta chains sequenced from one sample in a study of shared clonotypes between healthy human individuals. Generated by immunoSEQ multiplex PCR, the TCRdb table keeps only in-frame clones and is missing some. The sample has about 2.4 million clones, more than 85% seen once; the top ten hold 0.36%. Sequencing was carried out using naive CD4+ T cells from PBMCs. Subset reported: CD45RA+ positively selected. Source of these receptors: a young man in good health. Some clones in this sample may be carry-over from other donors' samples.

This rearrangement joins TRBV7-2 to TRBJ2-5; D remains ambiguous. Trimming removed 1 base from V and 5 bases from J, with 8 bases in between. Germline values: CDR1 SGHTA, CDR2 FQGNSA. The CDR3 covers 13 residues. The CDR3 sequence: CASSLGTPETQYF. The DNA of the CDR3 is TGTGCCAGCAGCTTAGGAACGCCGGAGACCCAGTACTTC.

A few counts support this clone. The same CDR3 arises from other DNA sequences in this sample as well. The CDR3 bases are TGTGCCAGCAGCTTACGTAGCAATCAGCCCCAGCATTTT. Protein sequence: CASSLRSNQPQHF. This chain links TRBV7-2 with TRBJ1-5; D call uncertain. V lost 2 bases to trimming and J lost 0 bases, with 2 bases between them. Germline-derived CDR1 and CDR2 are SGHTA and FQGNSA. CDR3 length: 13 amino acids. The full variable domain, with the rest looked up from reference TRBV7-2 and TRBJ1-5, is GAGVSQSPSNKVTEKGKDVELRCDPISGHTALYWYRQSLGQGLEFLIYFQGNSAPDKSGLPSDRFSAERTGGSVSTLTIQRTQQEDSAVYLCASSLRSNQPQHFGDGTRLSIL.

The CDR3 sequence: CASSQVGGDNEQFF. The DNA of the CDR3 is TGTGCCAGCAGCCAAGTAGGGGGGGACAATGAGCAGTTCTTC. The V call is TRBV14, the J call TRBJ2-1, with D tentatively TRBD2 (7 bases). The V gene lost 1 base and the J gene lost 5 bases, with 9 bases spanning the gap. Per the germline V gene, CDR1 is SGHDN and CDR2 is FVKESK. The CDR3 totals 14 residues.

CDR3 amino acids: CASGLGGRPQHF. The CDR3 DNA follows: TGTGCCAGCGGATTGGGGGGGCGGCCCCAGCATTTT. The chain combines TRBV7-2 with TRBJ1-5, with D tentatively TRBD1 (6 bases). V lost 8 bases to trimming and J lost 9 bases, with 14 bases between them. Germline V gene data show CDR1 as SGHTA and CDR2 as FQGNSA. The CDR3 loop spans 12 amino acids. Combining the CDR3 with reference TRBV7-2 and TRBJ1-5 gives the whole variable domain GAGVSQSPSNKVTEKGKDVELRCDPISGHTALYWYRQSLGQGLEFLIYFQGNSAPDKSGLPSDRFSAERTGGSVSTLTIQRTQQEDSAVYLCASGLGGRPQHFGDGTRLSIL.

The chain links TRBV5-1 to TRBJ2-7, with D perhaps TRBD2 (6 bases). Trimming pared 4 bases from V and 2 bases from J, leaving 13 bases between. There are 14 residues in the CDR3. Germline-derived CDR1 and CDR2 are SGHRS and YFSETQ. DNA for the CDR3: TGCGCCAGCAGCGCCGGGACTGTTACCTACGAGCAGTACTTC. Amino acids: CASSAGTVTYEQYF.

J is TRBJ2-5 and V is TRBV18; the D is unclear. The closer fit of TRBJ2-7 to the DNA end suggests the J call may be wrong. Germline V gives CDR1 KGHSH, CDR2 LQKENI. The CDR3 is made up of 15 amino acids. CDR3 region: CASSPLPDPSYEQYF. For the CDR3, the DNA is TGTGCCAGCTCACCGTTGCCAGACCCCTCCTACGAGCAGTACTTC.

This clone has only a few counts. It is unclear where the CDR3 begins or ends on the DNA, so no DNA is shown, and the CDR3 is as TCRdb lists it. The CDR3 region is CASSSTLGLGGGLFF. The chain employs TRBV28 and TRBJ1-4. The CDR3 has 15 amino acids, counting both end residues. CDR1 and CDR2 from the germline V gene are MDHEN and SYDVKM.

V and J are TRBV6-6 and TRBJ2-3, with D unresolved. Germline V lookup: CDR1 MNHNY, CDR2 SVGAGI (reference sequence). This CDR3 is 14 amino acids long. V lost 4 bases and J lost 1, with 9 bases in between. CDR3 nucleotides: TGTGCCAGCAGTTCAGGAATGGGCACAGATACGCAGTATTTT. This gives the protein CASSSGMGTDTQYF.

This rearrangement joins TRBV15 to TRBJ2-1; D remains ambiguous. V was clipped by 1 base and J by 9 bases, with 7 bases between them. This CDR3 has 12 residues. CDR1 is LNHNV and CDR2 is YYDKDF in the germline V gene (reference sequence). The CDR3, as DNA: TGTGCCACCAGCAGAGTTGGGTCTGAGCAGTTCTTC. Amino acids: CATSRVGSEQFF.

This chain links TRBV28 with TRBJ2-3; TRBD1 might be the D (6 bases). Trimming took off 6 bases at V and 6 bases at J, with 16 bases between the two ends. CDR1 and CDR2 from the germline V gene are MDHEN and SYDVKM. This CDR3 comprises 14 residues. CDR3 residues: CASSAPRGSDTQYF. CDR3 nucleotide sequence: TGTGCCAGCAGCGCCCCGAGGGGGTCGGATACGCAGTATTTT.

CDR3 region: CASSSQNGGTEAFF. The CDR3 DNA reads TGTGCCAGCAGCTCGCAGAACGGAGGTACTGAAGCTTTCTTT. The chain joins TRBV7-9 to TRBJ1-1, with unresolved D. V shed 4 bases and J shed 5 bases, with 14 bases lying between them. CDR1 is SEHNR and CDR2 is FQNEAQ in the germline V gene (reference sequence). The CDR3 consists of 14 residues.

This chain joins TRBV7-6 and TRBJ2-3, with 8 bases fitting TRBD2. V dropped 4 bases and J dropped 5; count of bases not matched to a gene: 14. The CDR3 loop spans 17 amino acids. Germline V gives CDR1 SGHVS, CDR2 FNYEAQ. In DNA, the CDR3 is TGTGCCAGCAGCTCCCCGGGGGGGAGGGCCAAGGGAGATACGCAGTATTTT. This encodes CASSSPGGRAKGDTQYF.

The chain has TRBV6-1 and TRBJ1-2, with a tentative D call TRBD1 (5 bases). CDR1 and CDR2 from the germline V gene are MNHNS and SASEGT. This CDR3 has 15 amino acids. Trimming stripped 3 bases from V and 4 bases from J, with 15 bases between. The CDR3 sequence: CASSDPGFYLYGYTF. CDR3 bases: TGTGCCAGCAGTGACCCAGGGTTCTACCTCTATGGCTACACCTTC.

This chain uses TRBV28 with TRBJ1-5, with D hard to call. This CDR3 has 13 residues. Germline CDR1 and CDR2: MDHEN and SYDVKM. V lost 6 bases to trimming and J lost 3 bases, with 9 bases between them. DNA of the CDR3: TGTGCCAGCAGCTGGTTATCCAATCAGCCCCAGCATTTT. Translated, it gives CASSWLSNQPQHF. Using reference TRBV28 and TRBJ1-5 for the parts outside the CDR3, the full variable domain is DVKVTQSSRYLVKRTGEKVFLECVQDMDHENMFWYRQDPGLGLRLIYFSYDVKMKEKGDIPEGYSVSREKKERFSLILESASTNQTSMYLCASSWLSNQPQHFGDGTRLSIL.

On this clone itself: Other DNA sequences in the same sample also yield this CDR3. The CDR3, as DNA: TGTGCCAGCAGCTTTGTTTTTGGCGGGAGCCCCTACGAGCAGTACTTC. Amino acid sequence: CASSFVFGGSPYEQYF. The genes are TRBV7-2 and TRBJ2-7, with 7 bases aligning to TRBD2. V was pared by 3 bases and J by 2 bases, with 10 bases of the junction left unmatched. CDR3 length: 16 amino acids. Germline V CDR1 and CDR2: SGHTA, FQGNSA.

This clone occurred once. The gene calls are TRBV18 and TRBJ2-2; tentatively, D is TRBD1 or TRBD2 (5 bases each). The germline V gene encodes CDR1 KGHSH and CDR2 LQKENI. V shed 3 bases and J shed 10 bases, with 21 bases lying between them. The CDR3 sequence is 16 residues long. The CDR3 DNA follows: TGTGCCAGCTCACCGTGGCAGGGAGACACCCACCCGGAGCTGTTTTTT. Protein: CASSPWQGDTHPELFF. The full variable domain, rest sourced from reference TRBV18 and TRBJ2-2, is NAGVMQNPRHLVRRRGQEARLRCSPMKGHSHVYWYRQLPEEGLKFMVYLQKENIIDESGMPKERFSAEFPKEGPSILRIQQVVRGDSAAYFCASSPWQGDTHPELFFGEGSRLTVL.

In the case of this clone: The identical CDR3 is also encoded by other nucleotide sequences in the sample. The rearrangement joins TRBV7-8 to TRBJ1-2; TRBD1 matches at 8 bases. Germline V gene data show CDR1 as SGHVS and CDR2 as FQNEAQ. The ends lost 1 base at V and 8 bases at J; junction bases unmatched: 6. This CDR3 is built from 14 residues. In nucleotides, the CDR3 is TGTGCCAGCAGCTTAGTTTCAGGGGGCGAGGGCTACACCTTC. Translated: CASSLVSGGEGYTF. The variable domain in full, completed from reference TRBV7-8 and TRBJ1-2, reads GAGVSQSPRYKVAKRGQDVALRCDPISGHVSLFWYQQALGQGPEFLTYFQNEAQLDKSGLPSDRFFAERPEGSVSTLKIQRTQQEDSAVYLCASSLVSGGEGYTFGSGTRLTVV.

V usage is TRBV5-1 and J usage is TRBJ2-1; 9 nucleotides line up with TRBD2. The CDR3 is made up of 15 amino acids. Per germline, CDR1 SGHRS and CDR2 YFSETQ. The V and J ends lost 0 bases and 7 bases, in that order; junction bases with no gene match: 5. This chain's CDR3 is CASSLVSGRLNEQFF. The CDR3 DNA follows: TGCGCCAGCAGCTTGGTAAGCGGGAGGTTGAATGAGCAGTTCTTC.

The rearrangement uses TRBV7-9 and TRBJ2-5; D call uncertain. The V gene's germline CDR1 is SEHNR and CDR2 FQNEAQ (reference sequence). CDR3 size: 14 residues. V shed 5 bases and J shed 0 bases, with 10 bases lying between them. In nucleotides, the CDR3 is TGTGCCAGCAGCCCCAAGAGCTACCAAGAGACCCAGTACTTC. Translated, it gives CASSPKSYQETQYF.

Notes on this clone: The same CDR3 arises from other DNA sequences in this sample as well. CDR3 region: CASTNREASTDTQYF. The CDR3 DNA reads TGCGCCAGCACCAACAGGGAAGCTAGCACAGATACGCAGTATTTT. The V call is TRBV4-1, the J call TRBJ2-3, with a possible D match to TRBD1 (6 bases). The germline V and J ends were trimmed by 7 bases and 0 bases, with 14 bases remaining between them. In germline, CDR1 is MGHRA, CDR2 YSYEKL. This CDR3 contains 15 residues.

The V and J genes are TRBV15 and TRBJ2-1; D is tentatively TRBD1 or TRBD2 (5 bases each). V lost 0 bases, J lost 5 bases, and 17 bases lay in between. The CDR3 has 17 residues. CDR1 and CDR2 (germline): LNHNV, YYDKDF (reference sequence). CDR3 bases: TGTGCCACCAGCAGAGATGCCCCGATGAGGGGCCACAATGAGCAGTTCTTC. Translated, it gives CATSRDAPMRGHNEQFF.

The V and J genes are TRBV29-1 and TRBJ2-1; the match to TRBD2 covers 7 bases. This CDR3 has 11 residues. Germline-derived CDR1 and CDR2 are SQVTM and ANQGSEA. The trim removed 3 bases at V and 9 bases at J, leaving 2 bases unmatched. The CDR3 region has the DNA TGCAGCGTTGAGCGGGGGAGTGAGCAGTTCTTC. It is translated as CSVERGSEQFF.

V gene TRBV5-1 combines with J gene TRBJ2-2; D gene uncertain. The CDR3 spans 14 residues. Per the germline V gene, CDR1 is SGHRS and CDR2 is YFSETQ. The V and J ends lost 2 bases and 6 bases respectively, with 11 bases between them. DNA for the CDR3: TGCGCCAGCAGCTTTTTGAGCCCAGCCGGGGAGCTGTTTTTT. Its protein is CASSFLSPAGELFF.

The DNA of the CDR3 is TGTGCCAGCAGCCAGGGGGGGCGCCGAGACACTGAAGCTTTCTTT. Protein: CASSQGGRRDTEAFF. The J gene is TRBJ1-1, the V gene TRBV14, with a weak D call TRBD1 (6 bases). V gave up 3 bases and J gave up 3 bases, with 14 bases separating them. The CDR3 runs to 15 residues. Germline values: CDR1 SGHDN, CDR2 FVKESK.

This clone was seen once. J is TRBJ2-7 and V is TRBV5-4; tentatively, D is TRBD1 (5 bases). CDR1 and CDR2 from the germline V gene are SGHNT and YYREEE (reference sequence). Trimming took 0 bases from V and 0 from J, leaving 13 bases between them. This CDR3 has 16 residues. The CDR3 bases are TGTGCCAGCAGCTTGGTAGGGGCCCTAAGCTCCTACGAGCAGTACTTC. Translated: CASSLVGALSSYEQYF.

The rearrangement joins TRBV4-1 to TRBJ2-7; D call uncertain. V lost 4 bases and J 0 bases, leaving 13 bases between the germline ends. The CDR3 runs 15 residues. CDR1 and CDR2 (germline): MGHRA, YSYEKL. CDR3 DNA: TGCGCCAGCAGCCCGGCGGCGGCGAGCTCCTACGAGCAGTACTTC. The encoded protein is CASSPAAASSYEQYF.